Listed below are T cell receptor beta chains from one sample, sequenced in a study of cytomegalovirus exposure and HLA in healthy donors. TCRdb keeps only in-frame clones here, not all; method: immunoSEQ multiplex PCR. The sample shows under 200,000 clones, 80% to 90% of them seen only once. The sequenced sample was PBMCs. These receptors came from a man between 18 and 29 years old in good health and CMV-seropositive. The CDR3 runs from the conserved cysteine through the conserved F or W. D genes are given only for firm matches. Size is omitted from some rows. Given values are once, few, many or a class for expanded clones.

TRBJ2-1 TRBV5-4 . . CASSSSSAGYNEQFF TGTGCCAGCAGCTCCTCTAGCGCCGGTTACAATGAGCAGTTCTTC
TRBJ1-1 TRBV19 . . CASITGLDRPEAFF TGTGCCAGTATCACAGGCCTAGATCGACCTGAAGCTTTCTTT
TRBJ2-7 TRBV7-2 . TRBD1 CASRRTGVNEQYF TGTGCCAGCAGACGGACAGGAGTGAACGAGCAGTACTTC
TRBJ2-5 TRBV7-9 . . CASSSYIETQYF TGTGCCAGCAGCTCGTACATAGAGACCCAGTACTTC
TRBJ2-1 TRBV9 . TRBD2 CASSVGLADTYNEQFF TGTGCCAGCAGCGTAGGACTAGCGGACACTTACAATGAGCAGTTCTTC
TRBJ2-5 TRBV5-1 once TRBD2 CASSLLGTGLGFETQYF TGCGCCAGCAGCCTACTTGGGACGGGACTAGGGTTTGAGACCCAGTACTTC
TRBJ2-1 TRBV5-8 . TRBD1 CASSSGDRGQNEQFF TGTGCCAGCAGCTCTGGGGACAGGGGGCAAAATGAGCAGTTCTTC
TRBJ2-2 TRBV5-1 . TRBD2 CASSPRGGQTGELFF TGCGCCAGCAGCCCGCGGGGGGGCCAAACCGGGGAGCTGTTTTTT
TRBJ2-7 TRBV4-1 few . CASSHPGSTYEQYF TGCGCCAGCAGCCATCCGGGTTCCACCTACGAGCAGTACTTC
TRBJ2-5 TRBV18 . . CASSPSRETQYF TGTGCCAGCTCACCGTCCCGGGAGACCCAGTACTTC
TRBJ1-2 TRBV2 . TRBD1 CASSTSRQGLYGYTF TGTGCCAGCAGTACGTCCCGACAGGGCCTCTATGGCTACACCTTC
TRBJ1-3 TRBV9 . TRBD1 CASSVAGTGAGNTIYF TGTGCCAGCAGCGTAGCCGGGACAGGGGCTGGAAACACCATATATTTT
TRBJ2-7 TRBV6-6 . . CASSSTGELTYEQYF TGTGCCAGCAGTTCGACGGGGGAACTAACCTACGAGCAGTACTTC
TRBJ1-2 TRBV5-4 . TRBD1 CASNPGTGDGYTF TGTGCCAGCAACCCCGGTACAGGGGATGGCTACACCTTC
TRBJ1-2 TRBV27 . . CASSSGYGYTF TGTGCCAGCAGTTCAGGGTACGGCTACACCTTC